This T cell receptor (beta chain) came from a study of PD-1 blockade in classical Hodgkin lymphoma. General study results and limits: Newly diagnosed patients and complete responders had comparable diversity at baseline. Undefined causes, possibly disease activity or prior therapy, underlie the repertoire differences. TCR diversity at baseline was reported to be reduced in newly diagnosed patients relative to healthy donors.

The CDR3 is made up of 12 amino acids. Germline V lookup: CDR1 SGHKS, CDR2 YYEKEE (reference sequence). Between the trimmed V and J ends, which lost 5 bases and 5 bases, there was a span of 11 bases. Generated by immunoSEQ multiplex PCR, the TCRdb table keeps only in-frame clones and is missing some. The sample lists under 110,000 clones; 85% to 90% were seen once. About this clone: What it recognizes is unknown.

The patients all showed relapse after autologous stem cell transplantation, while their brentuximab vedotin exposure varied. Sample: peripheral blood mononuclear cells (PBMCs), taken before the second cycle of nivolumab. V usage is TRBV5-5 and J usage is TRBJ2-7, with TRBD1 as a possible D gene (5 bases). The sequence was obtained from a human donor with classical Hodgkin lymphoma. CDR3 in amino acids: CASRIDSNEQYF. The CDR3 coding sequence is TGTGCCAGCAGAATTGACAGTAACGAGCAGTACTTC. The whole variable domain, filled in from reference TRBV5-5 and TRBJ2-7, reads DAGVTQSPTHLIKTRGQQVTLRCSPISGHKSVSWYQQVLGQGPQFIFQYYEKEERGRGNFPDRFSARQFPNYSSELNVNALLLGDSALYLCASRIDSNEQYFGPGTRLTVT.